Shown below are 14 T cell receptor beta chains from a single sample sequenced in a study of blood T cell repertoires in COVID-19 (dated by TCRdb to 2018 to 2021). Receptor libraries were prepared by the immunoSEQ multiplex PCR assay. TCRdb re-hosts the immuneACCESS table, in-frame sequences only. Its copies lack some clones; in the studies checked, an unresolved V gene accounts for under half of them, and the cause for the rest is not known. The sample table records more than 150,000 clones; 60% to 80% of these occur just once. The ten biggest clones cover approximately 15% of the sample. Source material: peripheral blood. The receptor source for this set is a man aged 55 to 69 with active or convalescent COVID-19.

The CDR3 region is CASTLGTGAGEKLFF. CDR3 bases: TGTGCCAGTACCCTTGGGACAGGGGCGGGTGAAAAACTGTTTTTT. The rearrangement links TRBV19 to TRBJ1-4; 10 bases line up with TRBD1. V lost 7 bases and J lost 7; bases outside the gene matches: 9. The CDR3 has 15 amino acids. Germline V gene sequence: CDR1 LNHDA, CDR2 SQIVND (reference sequence).

The chain couples TRBV29-1 to TRBJ2-3, with 8 bases aligning to TRBD2. CDR1 is SQVTM, CDR2 ANQGSEA, per germline. With 4 bases clipped from V and 3 bases from J, the junction kept 6 bases outside the gene matches. This CDR3 has 14 residues. CDR3 region: CSVVGSGRTDTQYF. The DNA for the CDR3 is TGCAGCGTTGTTGGAAGCGGGAGAACAGATACGCAGTATTTT.

The chain uses TRBV2 and TRBJ2-7; the D gene is possibly TRBD1 (6 bases). In germline, CDR1 is SNHLY, CDR2 FYNNEI. The CDR3 loop spans 15 amino acids. The V gene lost 5 bases and the J gene lost 0 bases, with 14 bases spanning the gap. CDR3 loop: CASSMGDRFSYEQYF. The CDR3 region has the DNA TGTGCCAGCAGTATGGGTGACAGGTTCTCCTACGAGCAGTACTTC.

The chain recombines TRBV6-5 with TRBJ2-7; D perhaps matches TRBD1 (5 bases). Trimming pared 8 bases from V and 7 bases from J, leaving 24 bases between. Per germline, CDR1 MNHEY and CDR2 SVGAGI. The CDR3 is 15 amino acids. The CDR3 reads CASPHPKETELEQYF. The DNA for the CDR3 is TGTGCCAGCCCCCACCCTAAGGAGACAGAGCTAGAGCAGTACTTC.

The chain recombines TRBV9 with TRBJ1-6; D not resolved. V lost 2 bases, J lost 5 bases, and 14 bases lay in between. The CDR3 is 16 amino acids. Germline V gene sequence: CDR1 SGDLS, CDR2 YYNGEE. The CDR3 DNA reads TGTGCCAGCAGCGTTTCCGGCCAGACTGATAATTCACCCCTCCACTTT. Amino acids: CASSVSGQTDNSPLHF.

This chain joins TRBV28 and TRBJ1-2; 7 nucleotides match TRBD1. V lost 3 bases, J lost 5 bases, and 3 bases stayed unmatched. The CDR3 is 13 residues long. The germline CDR1 and CDR2 sequences are MDHEN and SYDVKM. The CDR3 here is CASSFRDSYGYTF. CDR3 bases: TGTGCCAGCAGTTTCCGGGACAGTTATGGCTACACCTTC.

This rearrangement joins TRBV5-1 to TRBJ2-7, with 7 bases aligning to TRBD1. Looked up from germline, CDR1 is SGHRS and CDR2 is YFSETQ. The CDR3 covers 18 residues. V lost 2 bases and J lost 6; bases outside the gene matches: 20. The CDR3 nucleotides read TGCGCCAGCAGCTTACAATCACCCGGGACAGTCTTATTGGTCGAGCAGTACTTC. This sequence encodes CASSLQSPGTVLLVEQYF. The variable domain in full, with the rest retrieved from reference TRBV5-1 and TRBJ2-7, is KAGVTQTPRYLIKTRGQQVTLSCSPISGHRSVSWYQQTPGQGLQFLFEYFSETQRNKGNFPGRFSGRQFSNSRSEMNVSTLELGDSALYLCASSLQSPGTVLLVEQYFGPGTRLTVT.

The count of this clone is one. V gene TRBV7-6 combines with J gene TRBJ2-3; D call uncertain. The CDR3 is 14 residues long. Germline-derived CDR1 and CDR2 are SGHVS and FNYEAQ. The V gene lost 5 bases and the J gene lost 2 bases, with 11 bases spanning the gap. CDR3 DNA: TGTGCCAGCAGCACGCTAAGAGACACAGATACGCAGTATTTT. As protein: CASSTLRDTDTQYF.

The V and J genes are TRBV9 and TRBJ2-1; a possible D gene is TRBD2 (5 bases). The V gene's germline CDR1 is SGDLS and CDR2 YYNGEE. This CDR3 is 15 amino acids long. The ends were cut back, 3 bases at V and 3 bases at J, with 13 bases in the middle. The CDR3 reads CASSDPAGLYNEQFF. The CDR3 DNA reads as TGTGCCAGCAGCGACCCGGCAGGACTCTACAATGAGCAGTTCTTC.

The chain combines TRBV9 with TRBJ2-3, with TRBD2 matching over 7 bases. The CDR3 has 17 residues. Germline assignment: CDR1 SGDLS and CDR2 YYNGEE. The V gene end was trimmed by 4 bases and the J gene end by 2 bases; junction bases not matched to a gene: 13. CDR3 DNA: TGTGCCAGCAGCCCTACCTTCGGGGGGACTTCCACAGATACGCAGTATTTT. It translates to CASSPTFGGTSTDTQYF.

The CDR3 loop reads CASSSWGRTIAYEQYF. Here the CDR3 DNA reads TGTGCCAGCTCTTCTTGGGGCAGGACTATTGCCTACGAGCAGTACTTC. The rearrangement uses TRBV7-9 and TRBJ2-7, with D possibly TRBD2 on 6 matching bases. CDR3 size: 16 residues. The germline CDR1 and CDR2 sequences are SEHNR and FQNEAQ (reference sequence). V lost 8 bases to trimming and J lost 2 bases, with 22 bases between them.

This clone was seen only once. The chain combines TRBV14 with TRBJ2-7; TRBD2 agrees at 7 bases. Trimming took 1 base from V and 3 from J; bases not matched to a gene: 12. The CDR3 contains 17 residues. Per germline, CDR1 SGHDN and CDR2 FVKESK. CDR3 sequence: CASSQAPGPGLGYEQYF. The CDR3 DNA is TGTGCCAGCAGCCAAGCCCCAGGTCCAGGACTAGGCTACGAGCAGTACTTC.

About this clone: With a much larger clone just one base away, this may be a read error. The same CDR3 arises from other DNA sequences in this sample as well. The J gene is TRBJ2-7, the V gene TRBV7-2; 13 positions match TRBD2. This CDR3 spans 14 amino acids. The germline V gene has CDR1 SGHTA and CDR2 FQGNSA. V gave up 3 bases and J gave up 4 bases; unmatched junction bases: 0. The CDR3 DNA reads as TGTGCCAGCAGCTTGGGACTAGCGGGATACGAGCAGTACTTC. This translates into CASSLGLAGYEQYF.

This chain joins TRBV19 and TRBJ1-5; a possible D gene is TRBD1 (6 bases). V was cut by 2 bases and J by 2 bases, with 7 bases left in between. This CDR3 spans 14 amino acids. Germline V gives CDR1 LNHDA, CDR2 SQIVND (reference sequence). The CDR3 loop reads CASSIRTGNQPQHF. Written as DNA, the CDR3 is TGTGCCAGTAGTATAAGGACAGGCAATCAGCCCCAGCATTTT.